This paragraph covers one T cell receptor (beta chain) sequence. Per germline, CDR1 MNHEY and CDR2 SMNVEV (reference sequence). CDR3 size: 13 residues. The germline V and J ends were trimmed by 2 bases and 4 bases, with 8 bases remaining between them. These data are taken from a study of cytomegalovirus exposure and HLA in healthy donors. The table came from immunoSEQ multiplex PCR; TCRdb's copy has only in-frame clones and leaves some out. The data hold 150,000 to 180,000 clones, with 85% to 90% observed a single time. The receptor's source is a human donor in good health. The genes are TRBV27 and TRBJ1-2; D unclear. The sequencing sample was made of PBMCs. CDR3 coding DNA: TGTGCCAGCAGTTTAAACGGGATCTATGGCTACACCTTC. Protein product: CASSLNGIYGYTF.